This T cell receptor (beta chain) was recovered during a study of T cell responses to AZD1222 COVID-19 vaccine. Study as a whole: Pooled together were second doses at about 4 or about 12 weeks. General study points: Among those given AZD1222, only five to seven were seropositive at baseline. Females made up more of the donors, who were largely white British, and clonal diversity may have come out too low. Vaccine-associated CD4 TCRs ranged over spike, dominating at 160-218 and 743-854.

Sequencing was performed with immunoSEQ multiplex PCR; in TCRdb, only in-frame clones are kept and a portion is missing. This sample has approximately 140,000 clones, with roughly 90% found just once. Germline CDR1 reads SGHRS; CDR2 reads YFSETQ. V lost 0 bases and J lost 1; bases outside the gene matches: 5. The CDR3 length is 17 residues. This clone was found a few times. Antigen unknown. This specimen consisted of peripheral blood, obtained on day 0 of AZD1222 vaccination. V and J are TRBV5-1 and TRBJ1-1; TRBD1 aligns across 11 bases. The sequence came from an adult in good health. CDR3: CASSLGWDRGSNTEAFF. The CDR3 DNA follows: TGCGCCAGCAGCTTGGGATGGGACAGGGGGTCGAACACTGAAGCTTTCTTT.